The source of this T cell receptor (beta chain) is a study of cytomegalovirus exposure and HLA in healthy donors. Findings and limits, study-wide: A likely sequencing artifact accounted for one observed cluster of highly shared sequence variants.

Trimming took 0 bases from V and 1 from J; bases not matched to a gene: 4. CDR1 and CDR2 from the germline V gene are SGDLS and YYNGEE. The CDR3 runs to 15 residues. Of note for this clone: As yet, its antigen is unknown.

PCR primers comprised 60 Vbeta and 13 Jbeta primers. Sequencing was performed with immunoSEQ multiplex PCR; in TCRdb, only in-frame clones are kept and a portion is missing. The top ten clones hold 1.5% to 2% of a sample with around 180,000 clones, around 86% of them seen once. The chain combines TRBV9 with TRBJ2-7; 7 nucleotides match TRBD1. The receptor was derived from a woman aged 18 to 35 in good health and CMV-seronegative. Specimen: PBMCs. CDR3 in DNA: TGTGCCAGCAGCGTAGGGCAGGGGGTGTCCTACGAGCAGTACTTC. Protein product: CASSVGQGVSYEQYF.